Sequencing of this TCR beta chain was carried out in a study of identical twins. Overall study results and limits: Out-of-frame alpha sequences shared by twins showed excess low generation probability. Invariant MAIT and iNKT cells could partly confound zero-insertion analyses.

To note about this clonotype: The antigen is undetermined.

Template switching added a universal primer binding site, and final cDNA carried unique molecular identifiers. Each CDR3 protein gets one entry after TCRdb re-called the 5' RACE reads with MiXCR. The table records 450,000 or so distinct CDR3 sequences, approximately 14% of them present only once. Looked up from germline, CDR1 is SGHTA and CDR2 is FQGTGA. This CDR3 contains 16 residues. V was pared by 5 bases and J by 4 bases, with 8 bases of the junction left unmatched. These same data were also listed under a study on yellow fever vaccine responses in identical twins.

Sequences were obtained from CD4+ T cells sorted from blood. This chain joins TRBV7-3 and TRBJ2-2; 9 bases are a match to TRBD1. The clonotype comes from a woman aged 18-29 years in good health. The CDR3 nucleotides read TGTGCCAGCAGCCCCCTCGGGACAGGGATCACCGGGGAGCTGTTTTTT. This sequence encodes CASSPLGTGITGELFF.